One T cell receptor beta chain is described in this entry. Antigen unknown. The data were obtained in a study of cytomegalovirus exposure and HLA in healthy donors. Vbeta (60) and Jbeta (13) primers were used in the PCR. Per the authors' pipeline: Unique TCR beta chains numbered roughly 83 million in a later analysis, with roughly 11 million shared. The method was immunoSEQ multiplex PCR; TCRdb's version includes in-frame clones alone and lacks a portion of them. For V, J and clone size, that table is used; D and trimming come from the DNA. This sample has more than 30,000 clones, with less than 75% found just once. CDR1 and CDR2 (germline): SGHAT, FQDESV (reference sequence). The CDR3 is 15 residues long. J lost 2 bases, V lost 0 bases, and 1 base had no gene match. Study-wide points: The majority of TCR sequences were rare, yet some public TCRs appeared in many donors. A later analysis revealed that TCR association rates differed between HLA loci, peaking at DRB1 and bottoming out at HLA-C.

Unrecorded immune exposures were likely, despite nominal health at sampling. This TCR was sampled from a man aged 35-49 years in good health and CMV-seropositive. Sequenced input: PBMCs. The gene calls are TRBV11-1 and TRBJ1-1; 9 bases fit TRBD1. Here the CDR3 reads CASSLATGGNTEAFF. The CDR3 nucleotides read TGTGCCAGCAGCTTAGCGACAGGGGGAAACACTGAAGCTTTCTTT.